Presented here are 2 T cell receptor beta chains from one specimen sequenced in a study of regulatory T cells in long-lasting Graves disease. Arm-PCR with iRepertoire HTBI primers amplified the CDR3 regions for these TCR beta libraries. TCRdb itself ran the multiplex PCR reads through MiXCR, one entry per CDR3 protein. Of 400,000 to 500,000 distinct CDR3 sequences in the sample, roughly 15% are singletons; the top ten hold around a tenth. Time point reported: newly diagnosed GD, antithyroid drugs for less than 3 months. PBMCs provided the RNA from which the TCR library was made. These data were likewise used in another study, on T cells in Graves' hyperthyroidism and ophthalmopathy.

The sequencing here drew on peripheral blood mononuclear cells (PBMCs), taken at new diagnosis, from a patient treated with antithyroid drugs. Receptors originate from a woman aged 30 to 39 with Graves disease.

In its sample, this clonotype was seen many times. The chain employs TRBV7-6 and TRBJ2-1; 13 nucleotides align to TRBD2. Trimming cost V 4 bases and J 3 bases; bases outside gene matches: 3. CDR1 is SGHVS, CDR2 FNYEAQ, per germline. The CDR3 extends over 16 amino acids. In DNA form, the CDR3 reads TGTGCCAGCAGCTCACTAGCGGGAGGGTACTACAATGAGCAGTTCTTC. Translating it yields CASSSLAGGYYNEQFF.

The sample holds a few counts of this clonotype. The CDR3 DNA reads TGTGCCAGCAGTGCCCGGGCTAGTAGCACAGATACGCAGTATTTT. Its translation: CASSARASSTDTQYF. This chain joins TRBV6-4 and TRBJ2-3; D gene uncertain. CDR3 size: 15 residues. V was shortened by 4 bases and J by 0 bases, with 11 bases between the two germline ends. CDR1 and CDR2 from the germline V gene are MRHNA and SNTAGT.